The next 8 T cell receptor beta chains were all read from a single sample in a study of blood T cells in healthy people across ages. The authors ran a second PCR of roughly 6 to 12 cycles using a sample-barcoded 5' primer and a J-beta primer mix. MiXCR was run by TCRdb on the 5' RACE reads, yielding one entry per CDR3 protein. The table includes over 1,500,000 distinct CDR3 sequences, more than 35% detected once. Sequencing was carried out using blood. All receptors derive from a human donor in good health.

This clonotype has a handful of counts. J is TRBJ2-5 and V is TRBV2; possibly TRBD1 for D (6 bases). Trimming cost V 6 bases and J 2 bases, with 19 bases left between them. Germline CDR1 SNHLY, CDR2 FYNNEI. The length of the CDR3 is 16 residues. The CDR3 DNA follows: TGTGCCAGCAGGAGGGGGACAAGTTTTGAACAAGAGACCCAGTACTTC. Protein: CASRRGTSFEQETQYF.

This sequence joins TRBV10-3 and TRBJ1-1; no clear D gene. CDR1 ENHRY and CDR2 SYGVKD come from the germline V gene. This CDR3 has 13 residues. The V end lost 7 bases, the J end lost 0 bases, and 9 bases lay between the germline ends. The CDR3 bases are TGTGCCATCACACTGGGGATGAACACTGAAGCTTTCTTT. This encodes CAITLGMNTEAFF.

This chain joins TRBV10-3 and TRBJ2-6; no firm D call. Trimming left V 6 bases short and J 0 bases short, with 12 bases between. CDR3 length equals 16 residues. Germline V CDR1 and CDR2: ENHRY, SYGVKD. CDR3 nucleotide sequence: TGTGCCATCAGGCCCGCGGCGAACTCTGGGGCCAACGTCCTGACTTTC. This translates into CAIRPAANSGANVLTF.

The chain links TRBV9 to TRBJ1-2; D unclear. Trimming took 4 bases from V and 8 from J, leaving 12 bases between them. The CDR3 loop spans 12 amino acids. Germline CDR1 SGDLS, CDR2 YYNGEE. Here the CDR3 reads CASSPLAMGYTF. The DNA for the CDR3 is TGTGCCAGCAGCCCCCTCGCCATGGGCTACACCTTC.

A word on this clonotype: Being one base from a much bigger clone, this may be a read error. The rearrangement joins TRBV7-2 to TRBJ2-7, with D possibly being TRBD2 (7 bases). V was shortened by 5 bases and J by 4 bases, with 21 bases between the two germline ends. The germline V gene has CDR1 SGHTA and CDR2 FQGNSA. This CDR3 comprises 16 residues. The CDR3 loop reads CASSPLGEGGRYEQYF. CDR3 nucleotide sequence: TGTGCCAGCAGCCCTTTGGGGGAGGGGGGGCGTTACGAGCAGTACTTC.

Details on this clonotype: Sequence at one end of the junction differs from germline and may be a read error. The gene calls are TRBV15 and TRBJ2-1; D is unresolved. This CDR3 is 11 amino acids long. From germline, CDR1 is LNHNV and CDR2 YYDKDF (reference sequence). The CDR3 coding sequence is TGTGTCACCAAATTTCTGAATGAGCGGTTCTTC. It is translated as CVTKFLNERFF.

This clonotype was observed a handful of times. The V gene is TRBV7-2, the J gene TRBJ1-2, with 8 bases aligning to TRBD1. Germline CDR1 SGHTA, CDR2 FQGNSA. This CDR3 contains 14 residues. The junction had 10 bases not matched to a gene; V was cut back by 5 bases and J by 8 bases. The CDR3 region is CASSQDRASTGYTF. The CDR3 nucleotides read TGTGCCAGCAGCCAGGACAGGGCTTCTACGGGCTACACCTTC.

This clonotype was picked up a small number of times. V is TRBV30 and J is TRBJ1-3; D gene uncertain. Germline-derived CDR1 and CDR2 are GTSNPN and SVGIG (reference sequence). This CDR3 is 14 amino acids long. Between the trimmed V and J ends, which lost 0 bases and 0 bases, there was a span of 6 bases. The CDR3: CAWSVPVSGNTIYF. The CDR3 DNA sequence: TGTGCCTGGAGTGTACCCGTCTCTGGAAACACCATATATTTT.